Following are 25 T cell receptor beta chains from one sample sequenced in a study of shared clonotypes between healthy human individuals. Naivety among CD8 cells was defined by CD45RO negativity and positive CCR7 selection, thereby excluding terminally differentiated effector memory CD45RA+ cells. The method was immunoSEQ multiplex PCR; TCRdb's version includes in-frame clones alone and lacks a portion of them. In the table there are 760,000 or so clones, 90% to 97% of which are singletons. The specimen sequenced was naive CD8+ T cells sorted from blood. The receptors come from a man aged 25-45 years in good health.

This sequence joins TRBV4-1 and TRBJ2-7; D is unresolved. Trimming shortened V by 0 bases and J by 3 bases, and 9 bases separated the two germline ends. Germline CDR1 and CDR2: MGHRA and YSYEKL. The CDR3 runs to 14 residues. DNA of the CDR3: TGCGCCAGCAGCCAAGAAGGTCTAGACTACGAGCAGTACTTC. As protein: CASSQEGLDYEQYF.

CDR3 amino acids: CASSLEGQLLNTEAFF. CDR3 DNA: TGTGCCAGCAGCTTAGAGGGGCAGTTATTGAACACTGAAGCTTTCTTT. The rearrangement uses TRBV7-2 and TRBJ1-1; weak D call: TRBD1 (5 bases). CDR1 SGHTA and CDR2 FQGNSA come from the germline V gene. The CDR3 is 16 residues long. V was trimmed by 1 base and J by 0 bases, leaving 12 bases between them.

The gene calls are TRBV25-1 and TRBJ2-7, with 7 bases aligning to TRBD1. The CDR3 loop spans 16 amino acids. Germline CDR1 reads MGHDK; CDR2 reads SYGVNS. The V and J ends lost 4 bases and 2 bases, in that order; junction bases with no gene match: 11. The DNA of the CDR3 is TGTGCCAGCAGTGCTCGAACCGGGACAGCTACCTACGAGCAGTACTTC. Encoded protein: CASSARTGTATYEQYF.

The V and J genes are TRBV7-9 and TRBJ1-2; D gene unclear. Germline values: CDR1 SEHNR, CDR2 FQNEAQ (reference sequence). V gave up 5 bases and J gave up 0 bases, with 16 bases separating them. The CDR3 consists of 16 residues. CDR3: CASSPAGSGSNYGYTF. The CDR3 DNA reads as TGTGCCAGCAGCCCTGCGGGCTCGGGCTCTAACTATGGCTACACCTTC.

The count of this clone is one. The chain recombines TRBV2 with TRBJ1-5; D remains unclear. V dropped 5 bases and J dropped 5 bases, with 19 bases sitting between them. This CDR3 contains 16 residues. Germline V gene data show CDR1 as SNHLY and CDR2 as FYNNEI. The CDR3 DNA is TGTGCCAGCAGTATTCAGTTCCGAATACCCCATCAGCCCCAGCATTTT. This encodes CASSIQFRIPHQPQHF.

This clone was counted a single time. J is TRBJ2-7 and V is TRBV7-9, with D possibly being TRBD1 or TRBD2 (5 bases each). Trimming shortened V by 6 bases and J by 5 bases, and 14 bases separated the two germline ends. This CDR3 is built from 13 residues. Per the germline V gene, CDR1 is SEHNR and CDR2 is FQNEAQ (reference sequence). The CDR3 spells CASRGVPGDEQYF. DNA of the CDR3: TGTGCCAGCAGGGGGGTTCCCGGGGACGAGCAGTACTTC.

CDR3: CASSQDLGGASYEQYF. CDR3 bases: TGCGCCAGCAGCCAAGATCTAGGTGGGGCATCCTACGAGCAGTACTTC. This sequence joins TRBV4-3 and TRBJ2-7; tentative D call: TRBD1 (5 bases). The V and J ends lost 0 bases and 1 base respectively, with 13 bases between them. The CDR3 runs to 16 residues. Per germline, CDR1 LGHNA and CDR2 YSLEER.

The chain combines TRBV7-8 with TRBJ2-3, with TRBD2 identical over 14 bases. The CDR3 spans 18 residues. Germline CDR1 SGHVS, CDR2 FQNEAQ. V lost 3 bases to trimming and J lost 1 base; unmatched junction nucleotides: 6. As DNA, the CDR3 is TGTGCCAGCAGCTTGACTAGCGGGAGGGCCCACCGCACAGATACGCAGTATTTT. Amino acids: CASSLTSGRAHRTDTQYF.

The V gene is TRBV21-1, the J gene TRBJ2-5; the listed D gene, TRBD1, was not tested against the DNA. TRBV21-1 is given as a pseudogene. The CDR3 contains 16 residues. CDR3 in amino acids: CASSKLRDRSQETQYF. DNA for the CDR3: TGTGCCAGCAGCAAACTTAGGGACAGAAGCCAAGAGACCCAGTACTTC.

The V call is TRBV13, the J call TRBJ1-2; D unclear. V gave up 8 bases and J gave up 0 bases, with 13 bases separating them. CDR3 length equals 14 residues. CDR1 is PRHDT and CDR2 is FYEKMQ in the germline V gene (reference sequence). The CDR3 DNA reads TGTGCCAGCGAATCTACAACGGCTAACTATGGCTACACCTTC. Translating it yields CASESTTANYGYTF.

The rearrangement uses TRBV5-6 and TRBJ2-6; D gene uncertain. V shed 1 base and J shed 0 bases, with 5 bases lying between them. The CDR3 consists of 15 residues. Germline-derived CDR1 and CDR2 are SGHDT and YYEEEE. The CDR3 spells CASSLPSSGANVLTF. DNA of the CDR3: TGTGCCAGCAGCTTGCCGAGCTCTGGGGCCAACGTCCTGACTTTC.

The CDR3 loop is CATGNRVGYQETQYF. Written as DNA, the CDR3 is TGTGCCACGGGGAACAGGGTCGGGTACCAAGAGACCCAGTACTTC. The chain has TRBV6-5 and TRBJ2-5; a weak D match, TRBD1 (6 bases). V was cut by 10 bases and J by 0 bases, with 18 bases left in between. This CDR3 has 15 residues. The germline gives CDR1 MNHEY, CDR2 SVGAGI.

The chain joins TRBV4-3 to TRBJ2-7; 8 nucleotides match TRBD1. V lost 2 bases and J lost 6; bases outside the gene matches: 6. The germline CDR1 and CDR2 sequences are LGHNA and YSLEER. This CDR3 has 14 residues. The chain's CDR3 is CASSQSWTGLEQYF. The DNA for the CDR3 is TGCGCCAGCAGCCAATCCTGGACAGGGCTCGAGCAGTACTTC.

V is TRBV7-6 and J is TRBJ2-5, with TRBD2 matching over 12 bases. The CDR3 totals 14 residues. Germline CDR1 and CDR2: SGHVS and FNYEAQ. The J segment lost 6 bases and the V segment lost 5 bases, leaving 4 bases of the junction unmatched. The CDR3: CASSPTSGRQTQYF. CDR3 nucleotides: TGTGCCAGCAGCCCGACTAGCGGGAGACAGACCCAGTACTTC.

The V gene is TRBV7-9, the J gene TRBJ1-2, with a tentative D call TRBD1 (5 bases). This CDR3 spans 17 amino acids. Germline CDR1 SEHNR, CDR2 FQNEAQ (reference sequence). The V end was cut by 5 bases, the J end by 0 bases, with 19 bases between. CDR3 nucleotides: TGTGCCAGCAGCCCCGGGTGGATAGGACAAGCTAACTATGGCTACACCTTC. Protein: CASSPGWIGQANYGYTF.

The CDR3 is CASSLQVAGGFDEQFF. The CDR3 DNA reads TGTGCCAGCAGTTTACAGGTAGCGGGAGGGTTCGATGAGCAGTTCTTC. V and J are TRBV27 and TRBJ2-1; TRBD2 agrees at 11 bases. CDR1 MNHEY and CDR2 SMNVEV come from the germline V gene (reference sequence). The CDR3 contains 16 residues. V lost 2 bases, J lost 8 bases, and 8 bases stayed unmatched.

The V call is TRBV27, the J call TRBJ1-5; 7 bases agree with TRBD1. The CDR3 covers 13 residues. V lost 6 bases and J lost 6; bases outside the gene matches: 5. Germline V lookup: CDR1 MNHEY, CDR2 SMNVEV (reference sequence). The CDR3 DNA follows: TGTGCCAGCAGCCACAGGGGTTTTCAGCCCCAGCATTTT. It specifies CASSHRGFQPQHF.

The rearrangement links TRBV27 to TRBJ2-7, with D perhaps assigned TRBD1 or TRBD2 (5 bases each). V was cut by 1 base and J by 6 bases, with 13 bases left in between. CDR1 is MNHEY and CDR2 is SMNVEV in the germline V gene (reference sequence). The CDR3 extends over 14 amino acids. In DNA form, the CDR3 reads TGTGCCAGCAGTTTATTACTAGGGGACGGCGAGCAGTACTTC. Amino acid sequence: CASSLLLGDGEQYF.

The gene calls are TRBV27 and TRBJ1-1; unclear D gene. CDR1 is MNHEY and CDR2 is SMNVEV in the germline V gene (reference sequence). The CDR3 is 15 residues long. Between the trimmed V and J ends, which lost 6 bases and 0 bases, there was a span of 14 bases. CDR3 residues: CASSRGFQVNTEAFF. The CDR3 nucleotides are TGTGCCAGCAGCAGAGGGTTCCAGGTGAACACTGAAGCTTTCTTT.

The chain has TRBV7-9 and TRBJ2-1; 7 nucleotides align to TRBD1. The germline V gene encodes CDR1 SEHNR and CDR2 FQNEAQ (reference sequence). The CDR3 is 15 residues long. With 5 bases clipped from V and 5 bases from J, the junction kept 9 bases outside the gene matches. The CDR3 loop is CASSTWGQRNNEQFF. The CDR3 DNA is TGTGCCAGCAGCACTTGGGGACAGAGAAACAATGAGCAGTTCTTC.

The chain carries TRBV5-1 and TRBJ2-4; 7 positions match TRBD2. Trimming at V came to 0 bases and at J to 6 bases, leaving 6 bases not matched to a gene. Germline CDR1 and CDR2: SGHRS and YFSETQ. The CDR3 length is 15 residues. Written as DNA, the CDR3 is TGCGCCAGCAGCTTGGACGCGGGAGCAGTAAACATTCAGTACTTC. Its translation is CASSLDAGAVNIQYF.

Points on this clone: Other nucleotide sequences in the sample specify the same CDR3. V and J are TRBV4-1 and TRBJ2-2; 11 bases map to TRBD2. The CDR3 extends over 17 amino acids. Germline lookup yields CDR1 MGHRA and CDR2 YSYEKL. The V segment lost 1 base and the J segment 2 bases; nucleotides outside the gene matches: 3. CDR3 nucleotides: TGCGCCAGCAGCCAAGGACTAGCGGGACCTAACACCGGGGAGCTGTTTTTT. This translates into CASSQGLAGPNTGELFF.

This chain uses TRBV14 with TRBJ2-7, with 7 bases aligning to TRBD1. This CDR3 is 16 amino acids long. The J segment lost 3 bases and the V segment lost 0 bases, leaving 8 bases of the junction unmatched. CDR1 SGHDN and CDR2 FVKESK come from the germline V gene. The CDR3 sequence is CASSQEGQADHYEQYF. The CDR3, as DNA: TGTGCCAGCAGCCAAGAAGGACAGGCTGACCACTACGAGCAGTACTTC.

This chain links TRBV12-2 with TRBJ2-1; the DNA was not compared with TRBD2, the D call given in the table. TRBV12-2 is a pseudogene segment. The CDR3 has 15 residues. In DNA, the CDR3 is TGTGCAAGTCGCTTATCTCTAGCGGGAGCGGGTGAGCAGTTCTTC. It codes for CASRLSLAGAGEQFF.

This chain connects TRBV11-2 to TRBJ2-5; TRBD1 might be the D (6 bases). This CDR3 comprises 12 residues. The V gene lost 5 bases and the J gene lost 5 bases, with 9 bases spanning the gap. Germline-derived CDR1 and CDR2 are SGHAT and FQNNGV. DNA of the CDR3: TGTGCCAGCAGCGCTAGGGGGGAGACCCAGTACTTC. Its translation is CASSARGETQYF.